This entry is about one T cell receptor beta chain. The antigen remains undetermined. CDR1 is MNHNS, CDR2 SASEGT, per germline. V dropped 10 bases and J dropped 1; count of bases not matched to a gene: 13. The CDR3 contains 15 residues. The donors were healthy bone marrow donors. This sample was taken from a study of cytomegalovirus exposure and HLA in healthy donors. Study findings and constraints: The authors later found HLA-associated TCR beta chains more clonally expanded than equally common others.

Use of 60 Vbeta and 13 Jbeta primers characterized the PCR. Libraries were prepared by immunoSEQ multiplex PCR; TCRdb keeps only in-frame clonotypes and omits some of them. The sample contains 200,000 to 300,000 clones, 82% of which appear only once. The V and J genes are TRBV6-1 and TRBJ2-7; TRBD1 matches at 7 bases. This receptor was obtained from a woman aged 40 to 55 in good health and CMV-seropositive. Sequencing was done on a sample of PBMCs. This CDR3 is CATLRGDSYSYEQYF. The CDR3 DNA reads TGTGCCACCCTCAGAGGGGACAGCTATTCCTACGAGCAGTACTTC.